This TCR beta chain comes out of a study of blood T cells in healthy people across ages. Sample-barcoded 5' priming and a J-beta primer mix drove a second PCR of about 7 to 12 cycles. MiXCR, run by TCRdb on the 5' RACE reads, gives a single entry per CDR3 protein. The repertoire includes around 1,000,000 distinct CDR3 sequences, around 25% of them detected once, and about 0.8% sits in the top ten. This clonotype was seen only a few times. This CDR3 has 13 amino acids. Per germline, CDR1 MDHEN and CDR2 SYDVKM. V was cut by 8 bases and J by 4 bases, with 12 bases left in between. These records were also assigned to another study, of T cells of mothers and their children. That report adds: Second-round PCR products received sample barcodes and 2-4 random nucleotides from the M1S primer.

The rearrangement uses TRBV28 and TRBJ1-3, with D perhaps TRBD1 (6 bases). Sequenced material: blood. This clonotype originated in a girl under 10 years old in good health. The CDR3 reads CASEGGPGNTIYF. Here the CDR3 DNA reads TGTGCCAGCGAGGGGGGGCCGGGAAACACCATATATTTT.